What follows are 2 T cell receptor beta chains derived from one specimen sequenced in a study of T cell repertoires in cytomegalovirus infection. One entry per CDR3 protein, called by TCRdb with MiXCR from the reads. The table includes around 200,000 distinct CDR3 sequences, about 15% detected once. The specimen was CD8+ T cells from PBMCs. The receptors originated from a human donor in good health (CMV status not recorded). Some clones in this sample may be carry-over from other donors' samples.

Only a few counts were recorded for this clonotype. The chain employs TRBV29-1 and TRBJ1-5, with no clear D. This CDR3 has 14 residues. From germline, CDR1 is SQVTM and CDR2 ANQGSEA. The ends were cut back, 3 bases at V and 0 bases at J, with 9 bases in the middle. The CDR3 is CSVDAGDSNQPQHF. The CDR3 nucleotides are TGCAGCGTTGACGCCGGGGATAGCAATCAGCCCCAGCATTTT.

The table lists this clonotype with a few counts. The V call is TRBV28, the J call TRBJ2-3; no definite D call. Germline loops: CDR1 MDHEN, CDR2 SYDVKM. Trimming took 5 bases from V and 5 from J, leaving 11 bases between them. The CDR3 has 13 amino acids. The chain's CDR3 is CASSPGLEDTQYF. The CDR3 DNA reads as TGTGCCAGCAGTCCCGGGTTGGAAGATACGCAGTATTTT.